Shown below are 5 T cell receptor beta chains from a single sample sequenced in a study of CD4+ T cells in melanoma. Assay: immunoSEQ multiplex PCR; the TCRdb copy retains only in-frame clones and omits some. The table records tens of thousands of clones, approximately 70% of them present only once. The sequenced sample was tumor tissue. All receptors derive from a human donor with melanoma.

This clone has a count of ten or more. V gene TRBV27 combines with J gene TRBJ2-7; D remains ambiguous. The V gene lost 7 bases and the J gene lost 0 bases, with 10 bases spanning the gap. From germline, CDR1 is MNHEY and CDR2 SMNVEV (reference sequence). The CDR3 has 13 residues. CDR3 nucleotide sequence: TGTGCCAGCAAGTACCAAAGCTCCTACGAGCAGTACTTC. This codes for CASKYQSSYEQYF.

The CDR3 nucleotides read TGTGCCGGGGACAGCTATGGCTACACCTTC. Translation gives CAGDSYGYTF. The gene calls are TRBV5-8 and TRBJ1-2; 7 positions match TRBD1. The V gene end was trimmed by 10 bases and the J gene end by 4 bases; junction bases not matched to a gene: 1. Germline loops: CDR1 SGHTS, CDR2 YDEGEE. CDR3 size: 10 residues.

CDR3 loop: CASSVTGAGANVLTF. The CDR3 DNA sequence: TGTGCCAGCAGCGTAACAGGGGCTGGGGCCAACGTCCTGACTTTC. The chain uses TRBV7-9 and TRBJ2-6, with 7 bases that match TRBD1. Germline CDR1 reads SEHNR; CDR2 reads FQNEAQ (reference sequence). V was pared by 5 bases and J by 2 bases, with 3 bases of the junction left unmatched. This CDR3 is built from 15 residues. Combining the CDR3 with reference TRBV7-9 and TRBJ2-6 gives the whole variable domain DTGVSQNPRHKITKRGQNVTFRCDPISEHNRLYWYRQTLGQGPEFLTYFQNEAQLEKSRLLSDRFSAERPKGSFSTLEIQRTEQGDSAMYLCASSVTGAGANVLTFGAGSRLTVL.

V is TRBV5-1 and J is TRBJ2-5, with D perhaps matching TRBD1 (5 bases). The DNA end lines up better with TRBJ2-7; the J call may be wrong. The length of the CDR3 is 14 residues. CDR1 SGHRS and CDR2 YFSETQ come from the germline V gene. CDR3 protein: CASSARDSSYEQYF. CDR3 coding DNA: TGCGCCAGCAGCGCCAGGGATTCCTCCTACGAGCAGTACTTC.

The chain couples TRBV4-3 to TRBJ1-1; no clear D. This CDR3 spans 14 amino acids. Germline values: CDR1 LGHNA, CDR2 YSLEER. V was trimmed by 0 bases and J by 1 base, leaving 6 bases between them. The chain's CDR3 is CASSQDRTNTEAFF. The CDR3 nucleotides are TGCGCCAGCAGCCAAGATCGGACGAACACTGAAGCTTTCTTT.